Shown below are 17 T cell receptor beta chains from a single sample sequenced in a study of early T cells in non-severe SARS-CoV-2 infection. TCRdb re-called the 5' RACE reads through MiXCR, storing one row per CDR3 protein. The data contain 97,000 or so distinct CDR3 sequences, approximately 11% of them singletons. The sequenced sample was whole blood, obtained at baseline. The receptors were sampled from an adult who was a healthcare worker with PCR-confirmed SARS-CoV-2 infection or an uninfected control (not recorded which).

The sample holds a few counts of this clonotype. This rearrangement joins TRBV5-6 to TRBJ2-7; D perhaps matches TRBD2 (6 bases). This CDR3 comprises 17 residues. V lost 5 bases and J lost 3, with 24 bases in between. The germline CDR1 and CDR2 sequences are SGHDT and YYEEEE. This CDR3 is CASSSASGTGDYYEQYF. CDR3 in DNA: TGTGCCAGCAGTTCTGCATCTGGGACGGGAGACTACTACGAGCAGTACTTC. Full variable domain (remainder filled in from reference TRBV5-6 and TRBJ2-7): DAGVTQSPTHLIKTRGQQVTLRCSPKSGHDTVSWYQQALGQGPQFIFQYYEEEERQRGNFPDRFSGHQFPNYSSELNVNALLLGDSALYLCASSSASGTGDYYEQYFGPGTRLTVT.

This clonotype came up a few times. The chain employs TRBV3-1 and TRBJ2-2; tentative D call: TRBD1 (5 bases). This CDR3 has 17 residues. CDR1 is LGHDT and CDR2 is YNNKEL in the germline V gene (reference sequence). With 1 base removed from V and 8 bases from J, the gap between germline ends came to 20 bases. The CDR3 sequence: CASSQGQTKRFWGELFF. In nucleotides, the CDR3 is TGTGCCAGCAGCCAAGGACAGACCAAGAGGTTTTGGGGGGAGCTGTTTTTT.

This chain connects TRBV5-1 to TRBJ2-1; D gene ambiguous. The ends were cut back, 7 bases at V and 4 bases at J, with 12 bases in the middle. CDR3 size: 13 residues. CDR1 is SGHRS and CDR2 is YFSETQ in the germline V gene. The CDR3 DNA reads as TGCGCCAGCTGGCCCGAAAATTACAATGAGCAGTTCTTC. Amino acid sequence: CASWPENYNEQFF.

J is TRBJ1-1 and V is TRBV5-6; 7 bases are shared with TRBD1. The germline gives CDR1 SGHDT, CDR2 YYEEEE. The CDR3 has 14 amino acids. The junction had 2 bases not matched to a gene; V was cut back by 2 bases and J by 1 base. CDR3 sequence: CASSFEGANTEAFF. Written as DNA, the CDR3 is TGTGCCAGCAGCTTCGAGGGGGCGAACACTGAAGCTTTCTTT.

At least ten counts were recorded for this clonotype. The rearrangement links TRBV12-3 or TRBV12-4 to TRBJ2-1; D is unclear. The length of the CDR3 is 13 residues. V was pared by 3 bases and J by 5 bases, with 8 bases between. The DNA of the CDR3 is TGTGCCAGCAGTTTTGGGCTCAACAATGAGCAGTTCTTC. Translation gives CASSFGLNNEQFF.

V is TRBV19 and J is TRBJ2-1, with D maybe TRBD2 (7 bases). V lost 3 bases, J lost 9 bases, and 12 bases lay in between. Germline-derived CDR1 and CDR2 are LNHDA and SQIVND (reference sequence). The CDR3 length is 13 residues. CDR3 sequence: CASSIRGAVEQFF. For the CDR3, the DNA is TGTGCCAGTAGTATCCGGGGGGCGGTTGAGCAGTTCTTC.

At least ten counts were recorded for this clonotype. The V call is TRBV27, the J call TRBJ1-1; D ambiguous. Germline V gene sequence: CDR1 MNHEY, CDR2 SMNVEV (reference sequence). This CDR3 is built from 13 residues. Trimming removed 4 bases at V and 1 base at J, with 7 bases between. CDR3 sequence reads: CASSSSGNTEAFF. CDR3 bases: TGTGCCAGCAGTTCCTCGGGGAACACTGAAGCTTTCTTT.

The chain uses TRBV9 and TRBJ2-3; D remains ambiguous. Germline-derived CDR1 and CDR2 are SGDLS and YYNGEE. Trimming left V 3 bases short and J 3 bases short, with 8 bases between. The CDR3 runs to 13 residues. This CDR3 reads CASSAAGTDTQYF. The CDR3 bases are TGTGCCAGCAGCGCCGCAGGAACAGATACGCAGTATTTT.

In its sample, this clonotype was seen a few times. The V call is TRBV20-1, the J call TRBJ2-1, with TRBD2 matching 9 bases. V trimming: 6 bases; J trimming: 1 base; junction bases outside the gene matches: 13. CDR1 is DFQATT and CDR2 is SNEGSKA in the germline V gene (reference sequence). The CDR3 extends over 17 amino acids. The CDR3 region is CSAPNAGGADSYNEQFF. In nucleotides, the CDR3 is TGCAGTGCCCCGAATGCGGGGGGGGCCGATTCCTACAATGAGCAGTTCTTC.

This chain connects TRBV24-1 to TRBJ2-1, with 9 bases matching TRBD1. The V gene's germline CDR1 is KGHDR and CDR2 SFDVKD. The CDR3 extends over 14 amino acids. The J segment lost 1 base and the V segment lost 9 bases, leaving 3 bases of the junction unmatched. CDR3 amino acids: CATAGTGSYNEQFF. The CDR3 DNA reads as TGTGCCACCGCCGGGACAGGGTCCTACAATGAGCAGTTCTTC.

This clonotype was detected ten times or more. The rearrangement joins TRBV5-8 to TRBJ2-4; D perhaps matches TRBD1 (7 bases). V gave up 0 bases and J gave up 9 bases, with 13 bases separating them. From germline, CDR1 is SGHTS and CDR2 YDEGEE. CDR3 size: 14 residues. The CDR3 region is CASSLVGGGSIQYF. The CDR3 region has the DNA TGTGCCAGCAGCTTGGTCGGAGGGGGCAGCATTCAGTACTTC. The complete variable domain, with remaining parts taken from reference TRBV5-8 and TRBJ2-4, reads EAGVTQSPTHLIKTRGQQATLRCSPISGHTSVYWYQQALGLGLQFLLWYDEGEERNRGNFPPRFSGRQFPNYSSELNVNALELEDSALYLCASSLVGGGSIQYFGAGTRLSVL.

This clonotype has ten or more counts. This rearrangement joins TRBV18 to TRBJ2-3; the D is unclear. The CDR3 is 12 residues long. The germline CDR1 and CDR2 sequences are KGHSH and LQKENI. V lost 3 bases and J lost 6, with 7 bases in between. The CDR3 DNA is TGTGCCAGCTCACCGATGAAGGATACGCAGTATTTT. Protein product: CASSPMKDTQYF.

This clonotype was seen more than once but under ten times. This sequence joins TRBV28 and TRBJ1-1, with D possibly matching TRBD1 (5 bases). CDR1 is MDHEN, CDR2 SYDVKM, per germline. The CDR3 sequence is 14 residues long. Trimming shortened V by 3 bases and J by 6 bases, and 14 bases separated the two germline ends. CDR3 residues: CASSFMRQGSEAFF. The CDR3 nucleotides are TGTGCCAGCAGTTTTATGCGGCAGGGCTCTGAAGCTTTCTTT.

The chain employs TRBV7-2 and TRBJ1-2; D not resolved. CDR1 is SGHTA, CDR2 FQGNSA, per germline. The CDR3 is 15 residues long. V dropped 1 base and J dropped 4 bases, with 13 bases sitting between them. For the CDR3, the DNA is TGTGCCAGCAGCTTAGATGCGGACCGTATCTATGGCTACACCTTC. Protein sequence: CASSLDADRIYGYTF.

This clonotype was seen more than once but under ten times. The rearrangement joins TRBV12-3 or TRBV12-4 to TRBJ2-1; D is possibly TRBD2 (7 bases). The CDR3 totals 14 residues. Trimming pared 6 bases from V and 6 bases from J, leaving 15 bases between. The CDR3 loop reads CASRMVGGPNEQFF. In nucleotides, the CDR3 is TGTGCCAGCAGGATGGTGGGGGGGCCCAATGAGCAGTTCTTC.

This clonotype has at least ten counts. This sequence joins TRBV19 and TRBJ1-2; 8 nucleotides match TRBD1. This CDR3 contains 15 residues. Germline V lookup: CDR1 LNHDA, CDR2 SQIVND (reference sequence). The ends lost 3 bases at V and 4 bases at J; junction bases unmatched: 7. The DNA of the CDR3 is TGTGCCAGTAGTATGACCGGGACAGGAATCTATGGCTACACCTTC. This codes for CASSMTGTGIYGYTF.

CDR3 loop: CASRWGMNTEAFF. In nucleotides, the CDR3 is TGTGCCAGTAGATGGGGAATGAACACTGAAGCTTTCTTT. The gene calls are TRBV19 and TRBJ1-1; no clear D. The CDR3 extends over 13 amino acids. Trimming cost V 6 bases and J 0 bases, with 8 bases left between them. CDR1 is LNHDA and CDR2 is SQIVND in the germline V gene (reference sequence).